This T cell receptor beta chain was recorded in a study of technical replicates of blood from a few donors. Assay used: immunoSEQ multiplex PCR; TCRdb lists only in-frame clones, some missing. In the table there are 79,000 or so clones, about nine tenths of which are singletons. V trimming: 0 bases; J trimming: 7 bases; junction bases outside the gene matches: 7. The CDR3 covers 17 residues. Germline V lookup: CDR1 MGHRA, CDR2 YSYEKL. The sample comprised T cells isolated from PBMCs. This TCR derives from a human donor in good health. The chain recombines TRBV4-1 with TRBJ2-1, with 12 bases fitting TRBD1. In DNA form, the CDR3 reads TGCGCCAGCAGCCAAGATGAGGGACAGGGGGCGTTTAATGAGCAGTTCTTC. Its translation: CASSQDEGQGAFNEQFF.